The 30 T cell receptor beta chains below were found in one sample sequenced in a study. TCRdb re-called the RT-PCR reads through MiXCR, storing one row per CDR3 protein. The sample contains about 680,000 distinct CDR3 sequences, over 12% of which appear only once. The sequencing sample was made of memory CD4+ T cells from blood. The receptors were sampled from a female donor in good health, serving as a healthy control.

The chain carries TRBV7-9 and TRBJ1-1; 7 nucleotides align to TRBD1. CDR3 length equals 15 residues. Losses at the gene ends were 4 bases for V and 3 bases for J; bases not matched to a gene: 8. From germline, CDR1 is SEHNR and CDR2 FQNEAQ (reference sequence). The CDR3 region has the DNA TGTGCCAGCAGCTCCCAGGGGGTGGGGCACACTGAAGCTTTCTTT. Protein sequence: CASSSQGVGHTEAFF.

The J gene is TRBJ2-2, the V gene TRBV7-6; D remains unclear. The length of the CDR3 is 13 residues. CDR1 SGHVS and CDR2 FNYEAQ come from the germline V gene. Trimming pared 5 bases from V and 5 bases from J, leaving 9 bases between. CDR3 nucleotide sequence: TGTGCCAGCAGCGCCCGTAAAACCGGGGAGCTGTTTTTT. Its protein product is CASSARKTGELFF.

V is TRBV10-3 and J is TRBJ2-3; the match to TRBD2 covers 11 bases. The CDR3 runs to 13 residues. Germline loops: CDR1 ENHRY, CDR2 SYGVKD. J gave up 4 bases and V 6 bases, and 0 bases lay outside the gene matches. The CDR3 DNA is TGTGCCATCAGACTAGCGGGAGCAGATACGCAGTATTTT. Protein sequence: CAIRLAGADTQYF.

The gene calls are TRBV4-2 and TRBJ2-7; D may be TRBD1 (5 bases). Germline CDR1 LGHNA, CDR2 YNFKEQ. Trimming shortened V by 0 bases and J by 8 bases, and 11 bases separated the two germline ends. The length of the CDR3 is 13 residues. CDR3 nucleotide sequence: TGTGCCAGCAGCCAAGATTACAGGACCAAGCAGTACTTC. Amino acid sequence: CASSQDYRTKQYF.

This clonotype occurred a few times. The V call is TRBV9, the J call TRBJ1-2, with 7 bases aligning to TRBD1. V shed 0 bases, J shed 6 bases, and the junction held 5 bases outside the gene matches. The CDR3 consists of 14 residues. Germline V gene lookup returns CDR1 SGDLS and CDR2 YYNGEE. CDR3 protein: CASSVGQGGDGYTF. The CDR3 DNA reads as TGTGCCAGCAGCGTAGGTCAGGGGGGGGATGGCTACACCTTC.

The sample holds many counts of this clonotype. The V call is TRBV5-1, the J call TRBJ2-7, with 8 bases matching TRBD2. The CDR3 spans 15 residues. The germline V gene has CDR1 SGHRS and CDR2 YFSETQ. Trimming at V came to 0 bases and at J to 1 base, leaving 3 bases not matched to a gene. The CDR3 here is CASSLGPSGSYEQYF. The CDR3 DNA follows: TGCGCCAGCAGCTTGGGTCCTAGCGGGTCCTACGAGCAGTACTTC. Full variable domain (outside the CDR3, taken from reference TRBV5-1 and TRBJ2-7): KAGVTQTPRYLIKTRGQQVTLSCSPISGHRSVSWYQQTPGQGLQFLFEYFSETQRNKGNFPGRFSGRQFSNSRSEMNVSTLELGDSALYLCASSLGPSGSYEQYFGPGTRLTVT.

This clonotype was detected ten times or more. This chain connects TRBV6-5 to TRBJ1-2; 9 positions agree with TRBD1. The V gene's germline CDR1 is MNHEY and CDR2 SVGAGI. There are 14 residues in the CDR3. Unmatched junction bases numbered 3, after V lost 1 base and J lost 6 bases. The CDR3 loop is CASSYLRTGDGYTF. DNA for the CDR3: TGTGCCAGCAGTTACTTACGGACAGGGGATGGCTACACCTTC.

This chain links TRBV29-1 with TRBJ1-2; D might be TRBD1 (6 bases). Germline loops: CDR1 SQVTM, CDR2 ANQGSEA. The CDR3 has 13 residues. Trimming took off 4 bases at V and 5 bases at J, with 14 bases between the two ends. The CDR3 is CSVVEGGRYGYTF. The CDR3 DNA follows: TGCAGCGTTGTGGAGGGGGGAAGGTATGGCTACACCTTC.

This clonotype was counted many times. The gene calls are TRBV5-6 and TRBJ2-1, with D tentatively TRBD1 (7 bases). V gave up 4 bases and J gave up 2 bases, with 13 bases separating them. The CDR3 extends over 15 amino acids. Germline CDR1 reads SGHDT; CDR2 reads YYEEEE. CDR3 coding DNA: TGTGCCAGCAGCCCCCGCAGGGGGGCCTACAATGAGCAGTTCTTC. Translating gives CASSPRRGAYNEQFF.

The chain is built from TRBV27 and TRBJ1-2; D remains unclear. The germline V gene has CDR1 MNHEY and CDR2 SMNVEV (reference sequence). The CDR3 has 13 residues. With 5 bases removed from V and 4 bases from J, the gap between germline ends came to 11 bases. CDR3 DNA sequence: TGTGCCAGCAGTCCCCGTCACGGCTATGGCTACACCTTC. It is translated as CASSPRHGYGYTF.

This clonotype has ten or more counts. This chain joins TRBV12-3 or TRBV12-4 and TRBJ1-5; D is undetermined. This CDR3 is built from 14 residues. V was trimmed by 3 bases and J by 4 bases, leaving 10 bases between them. The CDR3 DNA is TGTGCCAGCAGTTTTAGGATGACGAATCAGCCCCAGCATTTT. This encodes CASSFRMTNQPQHF.

The chain is built from TRBV12-3 or TRBV12-4 and TRBJ1-6; TRBD1 agrees at 10 bases. The CDR3 has 15 amino acids. V shed 4 bases, J shed 8 bases, and the junction held 5 bases outside the gene matches. The CDR3 loop is CASSSDRGIHSPLHF. The CDR3 coding sequence is TGTGCCAGCAGTTCGGACAGGGGGATTCATTCACCCCTCCACTTT.

This clonotype was detected a few times. This chain connects TRBV28 to TRBJ2-5; TRBD1 aligns across 7 bases. The CDR3 contains 17 residues. CDR1 is MDHEN and CDR2 is SYDVKM in the germline V gene. J was trimmed by 0 bases and V by 6 bases; bases with no gene match: 13. The CDR3 loop is CASSAPRDSLYQETQYF. The CDR3 DNA sequence: TGTGCCAGCAGCGCACCCCGGGACAGCCTGTACCAAGAGACCCAGTACTTC.

This clonotype was detected many times. The chain recombines TRBV15 with TRBJ2-7; 7 bases agree with TRBD2. This CDR3 contains 15 residues. The trim removed 2 bases at V and 0 bases at J, leaving 4 bases unmatched. Germline V lookup: CDR1 LNHNV, CDR2 YYDKDF (reference sequence). CDR3 loop: CATSRPSGSSYEQYF. CDR3 DNA: TGTGCCACCAGCAGACCTAGCGGAAGCTCCTACGAGCAGTACTTC.

The chain joins TRBV6-1 to TRBJ2-1; 11 nucleotides align to TRBD2. The CDR3 has 15 amino acids. Germline lookup yields CDR1 MNHNS and CDR2 SASEGT. Trimming at V came to 4 bases and at J to 4 bases, leaving 3 bases not matched to a gene. CDR3: CASSVSGREYNEQFF. The CDR3, as DNA: TGTGCCAGCAGTGTTAGCGGGAGGGAGTACAATGAGCAGTTCTTC.

The table lists this clonotype with many counts. This chain links TRBV20-1 with TRBJ2-7, with 7 bases identical to TRBD1. The trim removed 6 bases at V and 4 bases at J, leaving 12 bases unmatched. This CDR3 is 14 amino acids long. Germline V gene lookup returns CDR1 DFQATT and CDR2 SNEGSKA (reference sequence). The DNA of the CDR3 is TGCAGTGCACTACCGGGACAGCCAAATTACGAGCAGTACTTC. This translates into CSALPGQPNYEQYF.

The V and J genes are TRBV9 and TRBJ2-3; D is uncertain. CDR3 length equals 14 residues. CDR1 SGDLS and CDR2 YYNGEE come from the germline V gene. V dropped 0 bases and J dropped 0 bases, with 5 bases sitting between them. DNA of the CDR3: TGTGCCAGCAGCGTAGTGACGAGCACAGATACGCAGTATTTT. Translated, it gives CASSVVTSTDTQYF.

The gene calls are TRBV5-1 and TRBJ1-1; a weak D match, TRBD1 (6 bases). Between the trimmed V and J ends, which lost 4 bases and 2 bases, there was a span of 21 bases. In germline, CDR1 is SGHRS, CDR2 YFSETQ. There are 17 residues in the CDR3. This CDR3 is CASSRDTSSGANTEAFF. For the CDR3, the DNA is TGCGCCAGCAGCCGGGACACCTCCTCAGGGGCTAACACTGAAGCTTTCTTT. Combining the CDR3 with reference TRBV5-1 and TRBJ1-1 gives the whole variable domain KAGVTQTPRYLIKTRGQQVTLSCSPISGHRSVSWYQQTPGQGLQFLFEYFSETQRNKGNFPGRFSGRQFSNSRSEMNVSTLELGDSALYLCASSRDTSSGANTEAFFGQGTRLTVV.

Turning to this clonotype: Just one base apart from a much larger clone, this may be a read error. The chain recombines TRBV6-5 with TRBJ2-1, with TRBD2 matching over 11 bases. J was trimmed by 15 bases and V by 5 bases; bases with no gene match: 18. The germline CDR1 and CDR2 sequences are MNHEY and SVGAGI. The CDR3 is made up of 16 amino acids. CDR3 protein: CASSQETPGLADLMFF. As DNA, the CDR3 is TGTGCCAGCAGTCAGGAGACGCCGGGACTAGCGGACCTAATGTTCTTC.

This clonotype occurred a few times. The rearrangement links TRBV7-2 to TRBJ1-3, with no clear D. V lost 1 base and J lost 0, with 7 bases in between. The CDR3 is 15 amino acids. Germline CDR1 reads SGHTA; CDR2 reads FQGNSA. CDR3 loop: CASSLEASSGNTIYF. CDR3 coding DNA: TGTGCCAGCAGCTTAGAAGCTAGCTCTGGAAACACCATATATTTT.

The V and J genes are TRBV20-1 and TRBJ1-1, with D unresolved. V dropped 1 base and J dropped 4 bases, with 10 bases sitting between them. Germline loops: CDR1 DFQATT, CDR2 SNEGSKA (reference sequence). The CDR3 length is 13 residues. The CDR3 nucleotides are TGCAGTGCTAGAGTGTCAGGCTTCACTGAAGCTTTCTTT. It yields the protein CSARVSGFTEAFF.

This sequence joins TRBV28 and TRBJ2-1; no reliable D call. CDR1 and CDR2 (germline): MDHEN, SYDVKM. The ends were cut back, 6 bases at V and 7 bases at J, with 13 bases in the middle. The CDR3 is made up of 13 amino acids. CDR3 protein: CASRDTIWNEQFF. The CDR3 DNA sequence: TGTGCCAGCAGAGACACGATTTGGAATGAGCAGTTCTTC.

This clonotype was counted many times. The gene calls are TRBV5-1 and TRBJ2-3, with D unclear. The germline V gene has CDR1 SGHRS and CDR2 YFSETQ. This CDR3 comprises 13 residues. The V gene lost 2 bases and the J gene lost 1 base, with 5 bases spanning the gap. CDR3 loop: CASSFQGTDTQYF. The CDR3 region has the DNA TGCGCCAGCAGCTTCCAGGGCACAGATACGCAGTATTTT.

This clonotype was recorded many times. This chain uses TRBV15 with TRBJ2-5; no firm D call. V shed 2 bases and J shed 1 base, with 11 bases lying between them. CDR3 length equals 15 residues. CDR1 LNHNV and CDR2 YYDKDF come from the germline V gene (reference sequence). The CDR3 spells CATSRPSGFQETQYF. In nucleotides, the CDR3 is TGTGCCACCAGCAGACCATCGGGTTTCCAAGAGACCCAGTACTTC.

This clonotype was found a few times. J is TRBJ2-2 and V is TRBV20-1; 11 bases are shared with TRBD2. Trimming cost V 3 bases and J 5 bases; bases outside gene matches: 5. Germline loops: CDR1 DFQATT, CDR2 SNEGSKA (reference sequence). This CDR3 has 15 residues. The CDR3 nucleotides are TGCAGTGCTAGTCTAGCGGGGGGACATACCGGGGAGCTGTTTTTT. Translating gives CSASLAGGHTGELFF.

The chain recombines TRBV20-1 with TRBJ2-1; the match to TRBD2 covers 13 bases. The germline V gene has CDR1 DFQATT and CDR2 SNEGSKA (reference sequence). V shed 3 bases and J 1 base; nucleotides not matched to a gene: 3. This CDR3 has 16 residues. The CDR3 nucleotides are TGCAGTGCTAGGGGGACTAGCGGGGTTTCCTACAATGAGCAGTTCTTC. Its protein product is CSARGTSGVSYNEQFF.

The chain carries TRBV20-1 and TRBJ1-6; a weak D match, TRBD1 (5 bases). Trimming cost V 3 bases and J 7 bases, with 10 bases left between them. This CDR3 has 13 residues. The germline V gene encodes CDR1 DFQATT and CDR2 SNEGSKA (reference sequence). The CDR3 loop is CSASGRVNSPLHF. The CDR3 bases are TGCAGTGCTAGTGGCAGGGTGAATTCACCCCTCCACTTT.

This clonotype has a single count. The chain uses TRBV5-1 and TRBJ2-1, with D hard to call. Trimming removed 1 base at V and 8 bases at J, with 16 bases between. There are 15 residues in the CDR3. Germline V CDR1 and CDR2: SGHRS, YFSETQ. The CDR3 sequence is CASSLSEAGYHEQFF. The CDR3 region has the DNA TGCGCCAGCAGCTTGTCTGAGGCAGGATATCATGAGCAGTTCTTC. Filled out from reference TRBV5-1 and TRBJ2-1, the complete variable domain reads KAGVTQTPRYLIKTRGQQVTLSCSPISGHRSVSWYQQTPGQGLQFLFEYFSETQRNKGNFPGRFSGRQFSNSRSEMNVSTLELGDSALYLCASSLSEAGYHEQFFGPGTRLTVL.

Ten or more counts support this clonotype. The rearrangement uses TRBV12-3 or TRBV12-4 and TRBJ2-7, with a weak D call TRBD2 (6 bases). The CDR3 has 13 residues. With 5 bases removed from V and 7 bases from J, the gap between germline ends came to 15 bases. CDR3 DNA sequence: TGTGCCAGCAGTATCCACGGGGGATTGGAGCAGTACTTC. Protein sequence: CASSIHGGLEQYF.

The V call is TRBV6-5, the J call TRBJ2-3; D is undetermined. Trimming stripped 1 base from V and 2 bases from J, with 10 bases between. Germline V gene lookup returns CDR1 MNHEY and CDR2 SVGAGI. CDR3 length: 15 residues. CDR3 sequence reads: CASSYWDGNTDTQYF. The CDR3 DNA follows: TGTGCCAGCAGTTACTGGGATGGTAACACAGATACGCAGTATTTT.